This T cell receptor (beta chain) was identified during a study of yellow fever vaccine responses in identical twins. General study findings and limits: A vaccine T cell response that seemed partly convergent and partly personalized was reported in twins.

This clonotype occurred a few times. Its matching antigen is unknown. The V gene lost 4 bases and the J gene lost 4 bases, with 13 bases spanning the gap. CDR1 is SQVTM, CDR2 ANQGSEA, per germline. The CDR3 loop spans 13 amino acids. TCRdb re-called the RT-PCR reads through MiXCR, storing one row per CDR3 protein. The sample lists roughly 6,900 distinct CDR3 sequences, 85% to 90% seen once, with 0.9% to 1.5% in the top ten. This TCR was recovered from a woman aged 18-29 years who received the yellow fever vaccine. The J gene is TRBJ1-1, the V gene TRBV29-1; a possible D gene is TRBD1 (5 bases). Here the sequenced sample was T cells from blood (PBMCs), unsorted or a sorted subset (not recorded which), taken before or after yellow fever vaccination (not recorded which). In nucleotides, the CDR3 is TGCAGCGTTGGTGGACTGAGGGGCACTGAAGCTTTCTTT. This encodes CSVGGLRGTEAFF.